Listed below are T cell receptor beta chains from one sample, sequenced in a study of T cells in Graves' hyperthyroidism and ophthalmopathy. TCRdb recomputed calls from the multiplex PCR reads with MiXCR, one row per CDR3 protein. The sample holds around 620,000 distinct CDR3 sequences, approximately 14% seen once. Sequences were obtained from blood. The receptors were sampled from a woman aged 18 to 35 with Graves' ophthalmopathy. Each CDR3 is given with its conserved first and last residue. The D gene is left open where the match is weak. Size values are once, few and many counts, or a class for expanded clones, and some rows have none.

CASSDARTGSYNSPLHF TGTGCCAGCAGCGACGCCCGGACTGGCTCCTATAATTCACCCCTCCACTTT - TRBV5-8 - TRBJ1-6
CATSDLEQGGKETQYF TGTGCCACCAGTGATTTGGAACAGGGCGGGAAAGAGACCCAGTACTTC - TRBV24-1 many TRBJ2-5
CAWKEEGSTEAFF TGTGCCTGGAAGGAGGAAGGGAGCACTGAAGCTTTCTTT - TRBV30 many TRBJ1-1
CASSLGDTYNQETQYF TGTGCCAGCAGTTTAGGGGACACCTACAACCAAGAGACCCAGTACTTC - TRBV28 many TRBJ2-5
CSAKPLAGRTDTQYF TGCAGTGCTAAACCCCTAGCGGGTCGGACAGATACGCAGTATTTT TRBD2 TRBV20-1 few TRBJ2-3
CASSLNRGAEAFF TGTGCCAGCAGCTTAAACAGGGGCGCTGAAGCTTTCTTT TRBD1 TRBV5-5 many TRBJ1-1
CASSSQGAAYEQYF TGTGCCAGCAGTTCTCAGGGGGCGGCCTACGAGCAGTACTTC TRBD1 TRBV7-9 many TRBJ2-7
CASSPPDRGGTGELFF TGTGCCAGCAGCCCTCCGGACAGGGGTGGCACCGGGGAGCTGTTTTTT TRBD1 TRBV12-3/TRBV12-4 many TRBJ2-2
CASSYYVSLSSTEQYF TGTGCCAGCAGTTACTACGTGTCGTTGAGCTCCACCGAGCAGTACTTC - TRBV6-5 many TRBJ2-7
CAWLIGTSPYTDTQYF TGTGCCTGGCTGATCGGGACTAGTCCCTACACAGATACGCAGTATTTT TRBD2 TRBV30 - TRBJ2-3
CSAADPQSSYNSPLHF TGCAGTGCTGCTGACCCCCAGAGCTCCTATAATTCACCCCTCCACTTT - TRBV20-1 many TRBJ1-6
CASSLYRGGAYGYTF TGTGCCAGCAGTCTATACAGGGGGGGCGCCTATGGCTACACCTTC TRBD1 TRBV12-3/TRBV12-4 many TRBJ1-2
CASSLVMTAFYNEQFF TGCGCCAGCAGCTTGGTAATGACAGCTTTCTACAATGAGCAGTTCTTC - TRBV5-1 - TRBJ2-1
CSVGSWGSTDTQYF TGCAGCGTTGGTTCTTGGGGTAGCACAGATACGCAGTATTTT - TRBV29-1 many TRBJ2-3
CASSQGTGDIGEKLFF TGCGCCAGCAGCCAAGGGACAGGGGACATTGGTGAAAAACTGTTTTTT TRBD1 TRBV4-1 - TRBJ1-4
CASSLMGSNYGYTF TGTGCCAGCAGCTTAATGGGCAGCAACTATGGCTACACCTTC - TRBV11-3 many TRBJ1-2
CASRKVGANSGANVLTF TGTGCCAGCAGGAAAGTAGGAGCCAACTCTGGGGCCAACGTCCTGACTTTC - TRBV6-1 many TRBJ2-6
CASSLGLGDNQPQHF TGTGCCAGCAGTTTGGGTCTGGGGGACAATCAGCCCCAGCATTTT - TRBV12-3/TRBV12-4 many TRBJ1-5
CASNTRGSTDTQYF TGTGCCAGCAATACCAGGGGATCCACAGATACGCAGTATTTT - TRBV28 many TRBJ2-3
CAGSHDLAGSGNEQFF TGTGCCGGCAGCCATGACCTAGCGGGGAGTGGGAATGAGCAGTTCTTC - TRBV3-2 - TRBJ2-1
CASSSIRGTGGEKETQYF TGTGCCAGCAGCTCCATTAGGGGGACAGGGGGCGAGAAGGAGACCCAGTACTTC TRBD1 TRBV11-2 many TRBJ2-5
CASSESLLGTEPGNTIYF TGCGCCAGCAGTGAGTCTCTTCTGGGGACGGAACCAGGAAACACCATATATTTT - TRBV10-2 few TRBJ1-3
CATKDTSNQPQHF TGTGCCACCAAGGACACTAGCAATCAGCCCCAGCATTTT - TRBV10-3 many TRBJ1-5
CASSLDRSGGEQFF TGTGCCAGCAGCTTAGATCGGTCGGGAGGTGAGCAGTTCTTC TRBD2 TRBV7-3 many TRBJ2-1
CASSFQGVSYEQYF TGTGCCAGCAGTTTTCAGGGGGTCTCCTACGAGCAGTACTTC TRBD1 TRBV28 - TRBJ2-7
CASSLTRTGYEQYF TGCGCCAGCAGCTTGACGAGGACGGGCTACGAGCAGTACTTC - TRBV5-1 many TRBJ2-7
CASGAGGGNEQFF TGTGCCAGTGGAGCGGGAGGGGGGAATGAGCAGTTCTTC TRBD2 TRBV11-3 - TRBJ2-1
CASSGGGWGGNEQFF TGTGCCAGCAGCGGGGGGGGCTGGGGAGGGAATGAGCAGTTCTTC TRBD2 TRBV12-3/TRBV12-4 few TRBJ2-1
CASSHNREGQPQHF TGTGCCAGCAGCCACAACAGGGAAGGTCAGCCCCAGCATTTT - TRBV16 many TRBJ1-5
CASSSTAEQFF TGTGCCAGCAGCTCCACAGCTGAGCAGTTCTTC - TRBV5-6 many TRBJ2-1
CASRSGTGQDEQFF TGTGCCAGCAGGTCCGGGACAGGGCAGGATGAGCAGTTCTTC TRBD1 TRBV7-9 - TRBJ2-1
CASRGTGANSPLHF TGTGCCAGCAGAGGGACAGGAGCAAATTCACCCCTCCACTTT TRBD1 TRBV3-1 few TRBJ1-6
CASSPGQGAGETQYF TGTGCCAGCAGCCCTGGACAGGGGGCAGGGGAGACCCAGTACTTC TRBD1 TRBV11-3 many TRBJ2-5
CASTGTSGSQETQYF TGTGCCAGCACCGGGACTAGCGGGAGCCAAGAGACCCAGTACTTC TRBD2 TRBV6-1 - TRBJ2-5
CSPLAHGLNEQFF TGCAGTCCCCTAGCCCATGGGTTAAATGAGCAGTTCTTC - TRBV20-1 many TRBJ2-1
CASSPEDERDGELFF TGTGCCAGCTCACCTGAAGACGAGAGGGACGGGGAGCTGTTTTTT - TRBV18 many TRBJ2-2
CASSLVAGGQFF TGTGCCAGCAGCCTAGTCGCCGGTGGGCAGTTCTTC - TRBV14 - TRBJ2-1
CASSPSFWGRNTIHF TGTGCCAGCAGTCCATCCTTTTGGGGGAGAAACACCATACATTTT - TRBV12-3/TRBV12-4 few TRBJ1-3
CASSLRAGERAREQFF TGTGCCAGCAGCTTACGAGCGGGAGAGCGTGCGCGTGAGCAGTTCTTC TRBD2 TRBV7-3 many TRBJ2-1
CASLEGAEGTGELFF TGTGCCAGCCTGGAGGGGGCCGAAGGGACCGGGGAGCTGTTTTTT - TRBV6-1 many TRBJ2-2
CASSSRIPAEAFF TGTGCCAGCAGCTCCAGGATCCCCGCTGAAGCTTTCTTT - TRBV7-3 many TRBJ1-1
CASSFQGKSEQYF TGTGCCAGCAGTTTCCAGGGAAAGAGCGAGCAGTACTTC - TRBV12-3/TRBV12-4 few TRBJ2-7
CASSYPRGRTGRKQSYEQYF TGTGCCAGCAGCTACCCACGAGGCCGGACAGGGAGGAAGCAAAGCTACGAGCAGTACTTC TRBD1 TRBV6-2/TRBV6-3 many TRBJ2-7
CASSYSPLAGSYEQYF TGTGCCAGCAGTTACTCACCCCTAGCGGGCTCCTACGAGCAGTACTTC TRBD2 TRBV6-6 few TRBJ2-7
CASSQDQASLNEQFF TGCGCCAGCAGCCAAGACCAGGCAAGCCTCAATGAGCAGTTCTTC - TRBV4-3 few TRBJ2-1
CASSQGSGAGGETQYF TGTGCCAGCAGTCAGGGCTCAGGGGCGGGGGGAGAGACCCAGTACTTC TRBD2 TRBV28 many TRBJ2-5
CASSLGGAPGETQYF TGTGCCAGCAGTTTAGGGGGGGCGCCGGGGGAGACCCAGTACTTC - TRBV6-1 many TRBJ2-5
CASSLRKQGAGANVLTF TGTGCCAGCAGTTTACGCAAACAGGGGGCTGGGGCCAACGTCCTGACTTTC TRBD1 TRBV27 many TRBJ2-6
CSAKRGQGNEKLFF TGCAGTGCGAAAAGGGGACAGGGCAATGAAAAACTGTTTTTT TRBD1 TRBV20-1 - TRBJ1-4
CSARGLAGGPSYEQYF TGCAGTGCTAGGGGCCTGGCGGGAGGGCCCTCCTACGAGCAGTACTTC TRBD2 TRBV20-1 many TRBJ2-7
CASSQGPNTGELFF TGCGCCAGCAGCCAAGGGCCTAACACCGGGGAGCTGTTTTTT - TRBV4-3 many TRBJ2-2
CASSQGLAFVNEQFF TGCGCCAGCAGCCAGGGACTAGCTTTCGTCAATGAGCAGTTCTTC TRBD2 TRBV4-1 - TRBJ2-1